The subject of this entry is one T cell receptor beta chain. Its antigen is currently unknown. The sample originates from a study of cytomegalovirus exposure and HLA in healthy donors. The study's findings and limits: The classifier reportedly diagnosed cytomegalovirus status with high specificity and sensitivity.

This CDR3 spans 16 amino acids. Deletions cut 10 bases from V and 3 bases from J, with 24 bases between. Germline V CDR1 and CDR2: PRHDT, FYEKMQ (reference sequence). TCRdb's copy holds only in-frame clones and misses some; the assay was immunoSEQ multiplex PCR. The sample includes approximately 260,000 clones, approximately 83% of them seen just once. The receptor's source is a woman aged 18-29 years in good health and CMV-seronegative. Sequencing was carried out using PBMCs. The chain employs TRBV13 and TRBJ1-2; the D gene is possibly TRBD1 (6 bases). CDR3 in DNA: TGTGCCACCCTAGCCCGGGGGAGGGGGAAGGACTATGGCTACACCTTC. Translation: CATLARGRGKDYGYTF. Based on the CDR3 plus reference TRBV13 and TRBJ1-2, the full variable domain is AAGVIQSPRHLIKEKRETATLKCYPIPRHDTVYWYQQGPGQDPQFLISFYEKMQSDKGSIPDRFSAQQFSDYHSELNMSSLELGDSALYFCATLARGRGKDYGYTFGSGTRLTVV.